The source of this T cell receptor beta chain is a study of T cells in Graves' hyperthyroidism and ophthalmopathy. Whole-study results and caveats: Also found in blood were most expanded thyroid clonotypes above 0.001.

CDR3 length equals 12 residues. Deletions cut 6 bases from V and 3 bases from J, with 9 bases between. The germline V gene has CDR1 MNHEY and CDR2 SVGEGT. RNA transcripts were the template for amplifying TCR beta CDR3 regions. Researchers ran a first-round RT-PCR on the TCR CDR3 using the HTBI primer set. TCRdb called the multiplex PCR reads again in MiXCR, with one record for every CDR3 protein. The table lists 650,000 to 700,000 distinct CDR3 sequences, roughly 17% of them singletons. This clonotype has ten or more counts. Its antigen is currently unknown. In patients aged 18 to 65, hyperthyroidism was newly diagnosed, with duration under 2 months. Extraction of PBMCs used 9 to 10 ml of fresh peripheral blood.

The rearrangement joins TRBV6-2 or TRBV6-3 to TRBJ2-7, with a weak D call TRBD1 (5 bases). Sequencing was done on a sample of blood. This receptor was taken from a man over 45 with Graves' hyperthyroidism. The CDR3, as DNA: TGTGCCAGCAGAGACAGCCTCTACGAGCAGTACTTC. Translated: CASRDSLYEQYF.